A selection of T cell receptor beta chains follows, all from one sample in a study of blood T cells in healthy people across ages. TCRdb independently ran MiXCR on the 5' RACE reads; one entry per CDR3 protein. Of hundreds of thousands of distinct CDR3 sequences detected, 45% to 70% appear once; the ten largest clones hold about 26%. The specimen sequenced was blood. These receptors originate from a man aged 35 to 55 in good health. The CDR3 runs from the conserved cysteine through the conserved F or W. The order of the fields is clone size, D gene, J gene, V gene, CDR3 DNA, CDR3 protein. D genes are given only for firm matches. Clone size is given for some rows only: seen once, a few or many times, or a class if the clone is expanded.

clone size: few
D gene: .
J gene: TRBJ2-7
V gene: TRBV28
CDR3 DNA: TGTGCCAGCCGGGCAGGGAATGTGAGGTACGAGCAGTACTTC
CDR3 protein: CASRAGNVRYEQYF

clone size: few
D gene: .
J gene: TRBJ2-3
V gene: TRBV7-3
CDR3 DNA: TGTGCCAGCAGCTTGGGCGTGGGGGCGTCCACAGATACGCAGTATTTT
CDR3 protein: CASSLGVGASTDTQYF

clone size: .
D gene: .
J gene: TRBJ1-5
V gene: TRBV21-1
CDR3 DNA: TGTGCCACAGGAATTGGGACAGGTAGAAATCAGCCCCAGCATTTT
CDR3 protein: CATGIGTGRNQPQHF

clone size: .
D gene: .
J gene: TRBJ2-4
V gene: TRBV28
CDR3 DNA: TGTGCCAGCAGTTCGGATGCCAGGACGGTTCTAGCCAAAAACATTCAGTACTTC
CDR3 protein: CASSSDARTVLAKNIQYF

clone size: .
D gene: TRBD2
J gene: TRBJ2-1
V gene: TRBV20-1
CDR3 DNA: TGCAGTGCTAGCCTCTGGCCGACTAGCGGGAGGGTGGGGTACAATGAGCAGTTCTTC
CDR3 protein: CSASLWPTSGRVGYNEQFF

clone size: .
D gene: .
J gene: TRBJ2-3
V gene: TRBV12-3/TRBV12-4
CDR3 DNA: TGTGCCAGCAGTTTAGATTTCTTTACGCAGTATTTT
CDR3 protein: CASSLDFFTQYF

clone size: .
D gene: TRBD2
J gene: TRBJ2-5
V gene: TRBV7-2
CDR3 DNA: TGTGCCAGCTGCTACCTAGCGGGAGGGGGAGAGACCCAGTACTTC
CDR3 protein: CASCYLAGGGETQYF

clone size: few
D gene: .
J gene: TRBJ1-1
V gene: TRBV7-9
CDR3 DNA: TGTGCCAGCAGCTTAGTGGGACCCTTGATGACTGAAGCTTTCTTT
CDR3 protein: CASSLVGPLMTEAFF

clone size: once
D gene: .
J gene: TRBJ1-4
V gene: TRBV4-2
CDR3 DNA: TGTGCCAGCAGCCCAAGGACGGGGGCTAATGAAAAACTGTTTTTT
CDR3 protein: CASSPRTGANEKLFF

clone size: .
D gene: TRBD1
J gene: TRBJ2-7
V gene: TRBV10-3
CDR3 DNA: TGTGCCATCAGTCGGGACAGGGGTTTGAGCGAGCAGTACTTC
CDR3 protein: CAISRDRGLSEQYF

clone size: .
D gene: TRBD2
J gene: TRBJ2-1
V gene: TRBV5-1
CDR3 DNA: TGCGCCAGCAGCTTGGAATTGGTGGCGGGAGGTACCTACAATGAGCAGTTCTTC
CDR3 protein: CASSLELVAGGTYNEQFF

clone size: few
D gene: .
J gene: TRBJ2-1
V gene: TRBV20-1
CDR3 DNA: TGCAGTGCCCCCAGGGCAGGAGGGGGCAATGAGCAGTTCTTC
CDR3 protein: CSAPRAGGGNEQFF

clone size: .
D gene: TRBD1
J gene: TRBJ1-4
V gene: TRBV28
CDR3 DNA: TGTGCCAGCAGTGCGACAGGGGGGTTGATAGTTCGAGAAAAACTGTTTTTT
CDR3 protein: CASSATGGLIVREKLFF

clone size: .
D gene: .
J gene: TRBJ1-5
V gene: TRBV12-3/TRBV12-4
CDR3 DNA: TGTGCCAGCAGTTTCGGGGGGGCGGTTCAGCCCCAGCATTTT
CDR3 protein: CASSFGGAVQPQHF

clone size: .
D gene: TRBD2
J gene: TRBJ2-3
V gene: TRBV25-1
CDR3 DNA: TGTGCCAGCAGTCCCGGGGGGGGCGGGAGCCAGTATTTT
CDR3 protein: CASSPGGGGSQYF

clone size: .
D gene: TRBD1
J gene: TRBJ1-1
V gene: TRBV20-1
CDR3 DNA: TGCAGTGCTAGGGTTCCCGGGACAGGGGGTGAAGCTTTCTTT
CDR3 protein: CSARVPGTGGEAFF

clone size: .
D gene: TRBD2
J gene: TRBJ2-1
V gene: TRBV28
CDR3 DNA: TGTGCCAGCACTAGCGGGGGGGCCCGGAGCTACAATGAGCAGTTCTTC
CDR3 protein: CASTSGGARSYNEQFF

clone size: few
D gene: .
J gene: TRBJ1-5
V gene: TRBV29-1
CDR3 DNA: TGCAGCGTTGAAGTGACTATAGGACAGCCCCAGCATTTT
CDR3 protein: CSVEVTIGQPQHF

clone size: .
D gene: TRBD1
J gene: TRBJ1-6
V gene: TRBV10-3
CDR3 DNA: TGTGCCATCAGTGAGTCGGACAGGGGGCTGAGTAATTCACCCCTCCACTTT
CDR3 protein: CAISESDRGLSNSPLHF

clone size: once
D gene: .
J gene: TRBJ2-7
V gene: TRBV6-1
CDR3 DNA: TGTGCAACCGGGACTCCCGTCGGGGAGCAGTACTTC
CDR3 protein: CATGTPVGEQYF

clone size: few
D gene: TRBD2
J gene: TRBJ2-7
V gene: TRBV27
CDR3 DNA: TGTGCCAGCATGTCTAGCGGGATCTACGAGCAGTACTTC
CDR3 protein: CASMSSGIYEQYF

clone size: few
D gene: .
J gene: TRBJ2-5
V gene: TRBV28
CDR3 DNA: TGTGCCAGCAGTTTATTCGGGGGGCCCGCTCGGGAGACCCAGTACTTC
CDR3 protein: CASSLFGGPARETQYF

clone size: .
D gene: .
J gene: TRBJ2-3
V gene: TRBV4-2
CDR3 DNA: TGTGCCAGCACCAGGCGGGGCGGGAGCACAGATACGCAGTATTTT
CDR3 protein: CASTRRGGSTDTQYF

clone size: .
D gene: TRBD2
J gene: TRBJ2-3
V gene: TRBV7-2
CDR3 DNA: TGTGCCAGCAGCCCCGGACGACTAGCGGGAGTCGGCACAGATACGCAGTATTTT
CDR3 protein: CASSPGRLAGVGTDTQYF

clone size: .
D gene: .
J gene: TRBJ2-7
V gene: TRBV11-3
CDR3 DNA: TGTGCCAGCCGACAGGGAGGCTACGAGCAGTACTTC
CDR3 protein: CASRQGGYEQYF

clone size: .
D gene: .
J gene: TRBJ2-3
V gene: TRBV20-1
CDR3 DNA: TGCAGTGCTAGACGGGGGTTCAGCACAGATACGCAGTATTTT
CDR3 protein: CSARRGFSTDTQYF

clone size: once
D gene: TRBD2
J gene: TRBJ2-7
V gene: TRBV7-3
CDR3 DNA: TGTGCCAGCAGCCCTCTGGTACTAGCGCCCTACGAGCAGTACTTC
CDR3 protein: CASSPLVLAPYEQYF

clone size: few
D gene: .
J gene: TRBJ2-7
V gene: TRBV7-9
CDR3 DNA: TGTGCCAGCAGCCCCGAAGGGGTGGGGATTTCCTACGAGCAGTACTTC
CDR3 protein: CASSPEGVGISYEQYF

clone size: .
D gene: TRBD1
J gene: TRBJ2-7
V gene: TRBV20-1
CDR3 DNA: TGCAGTGCTATGTCGATGGACAGGGTGAGCTACGAGCAGTACTTC
CDR3 protein: CSAMSMDRVSYEQYF